These T cell receptor beta chains were read from a single sample in a study of T cell repertoires in cytomegalovirus infection. MiXCR was run by TCRdb on the reads, yielding one entry per CDR3 protein. Among about 310,000 distinct CDR3 sequences listed, approximately 25% were seen once. These receptors have no identified antigens. The source was cultured PBMCs, collected from culture after CMV antigen stimulation. The receptors here all came from a human donor in good health (CMV status not recorded). Some clones in this sample may be carry-over from other donors' samples. Each CDR3 is given with its conserved first and last residue. D genes are given only for firm matches. Where a row states a size, it is once, few, many or the class of an expanded clone; other rows omit it.

J gene: TRBJ2-7; V gene: TRBV28; D gene: NA; clone size: NA; CDR3 DNA: TGTGCCAGCAGCCCGGGTGGGCCCTCCTACGAGCAGTACTTC; CDR3 protein: CASSPGGPSYEQYF
J gene: TRBJ1-2; V gene: TRBV20-1; D gene: NA; clone size: NA; CDR3 DNA: TGCAGTGCTAGAGACCTACAGTATAACCGTTATGGCTACACCTTC; CDR3 protein: CSARDLQYNRYGYTF
J gene: TRBJ1-3; V gene: TRBV29-1; D gene: NA; clone size: NA; CDR3 DNA: TGCAGCGTTGAGCCCAGGGGCTCTGGAAACACCATATATTTT; CDR3 protein: CSVEPRGSGNTIYF
J gene: TRBJ1-5; V gene: TRBV12-3/TRBV12-4; D gene: NA; clone size: once; CDR3 DNA: TGTGCCAGCAGTTCGGGGGGTCGACAGCCCCAGCATTTT; CDR3 protein: CASSSGGRQPQHF
J gene: TRBJ1-1; V gene: TRBV29-1; D gene: NA; clone size: NA; CDR3 DNA: TGCAGCGAGGGGCGGGACACTGAAGCTTTCTTT; CDR3 protein: CSEGRDTEAFF
J gene: TRBJ1-3; V gene: TRBV7-8; D gene: NA; clone size: NA; CDR3 DNA: TGTGCCAGCCAGGGAGTAGGTGGAAACACCATATATTTT; CDR3 protein: CASQGVGGNTIYF
J gene: TRBJ2-1; V gene: TRBV7-2; D gene: NA; clone size: NA; CDR3 DNA: TGTGCCAGCAGCTTAGTGGGTGGCGACCGGATTGGTGAGCAGTTCTTC; CDR3 protein: CASSLVGGDRIGEQFF
J gene: TRBJ2-1; V gene: TRBV7-6; D gene: NA; clone size: many; CDR3 DNA: TGTGCCAGCAGCCCCACCCAGGGGGGCAGCTCCTACAATGAGCAGTTCTTC; CDR3 protein: CASSPTQGGSSYNEQFF
J gene: TRBJ2-5; V gene: TRBV7-9; D gene: NA; clone size: NA; CDR3 DNA: TGTGCCAGCAGCTCCATAGGCCTGCTCGGGGAGACCCAGTACTTC; CDR3 protein: CASSSIGLLGETQYF
J gene: TRBJ1-2; V gene: TRBV6-1; D gene: NA; clone size: NA; CDR3 DNA: TGTGCCAGCAGTCCTTACTTGGTTGCAGGCTACACCTTC; CDR3 protein: CASSPYLVAGYTF